The 16 T cell receptor beta chains listed next were all sequenced from one sample in a study of control samples from healthy donors and cancer patients. Clones were sequenced by immunoSEQ multiplex PCR, and TCRdb holds only the in-frame ones, with some missing. This table has around 110,000 clones, 85% to 90% appearing once. Sequencing input: blood. The receptor set was obtained from a woman aged 70-85 years in good health.

The CDR3 loop is CASSASGGLWDEQFF. The DNA for the CDR3 is TGTGCCAGCAGCGCGAGCGGGGGGCTGTGGGATGAGCAGTTCTTC. The chain couples TRBV7-3 to TRBJ2-1; 9 nucleotides line up with TRBD2. V was pared by 5 bases and J by 8 bases, with 10 bases of the junction left unmatched. CDR1 is SGHTA and CDR2 is FQGTGA in the germline V gene. The CDR3 is 15 amino acids.

The genes are TRBV11-2 and TRBJ2-1, with no clear D. Germline V lookup: CDR1 SGHAT, CDR2 FQNNGV. CDR3 length equals 14 residues. The V and J ends lost 1 base and 8 bases respectively, with 12 bases between them. The CDR3: CASSLVTPLDEQFF. CDR3 coding DNA: TGTGCCAGCAGCTTAGTAACCCCCTTGGATGAGCAGTTCTTC.

There are a few counts of this clone. The chain is built from TRBV7-6 and TRBJ1-2; a weak D match, TRBD1 (5 bases). Germline V gene lookup returns CDR1 SGHVS and CDR2 FNYEAQ. V was clipped by 5 bases and J by 1 base, with 11 bases between them. The CDR3 has 14 amino acids. The CDR3 bases are TGTGCCAGCAGCCCGAGAGGGGTTAACTATGGCTACACCTTC. Translated: CASSPRGVNYGYTF.

The V and J genes are TRBV6-2 or TRBV6-3 and TRBJ2-3, with 8 bases aligning to TRBD1. CDR3 length equals 15 residues. J gave up 4 bases and V 5 bases, and 8 bases lay outside the gene matches. Germline CDR1 MNHEY, CDR2 SVGEGT. CDR3 loop: CASSILDRAADTQYF. The CDR3 bases are TGTGCCAGCAGTATCCTGGACAGGGCGGCAGATACGCAGTATTTT.

The chain carries TRBV10-2 and TRBJ1-2, with unresolved D. The CDR3 is 13 residues long. V lost 4 bases to trimming and J lost 4 bases, with 10 bases between them. CDR1 and CDR2 (germline): WSHSY, SAAADI. This CDR3 reads CASSGTRSYGYTF. CDR3 DNA: TGCGCCAGCAGTGGTACCAGGAGCTATGGCTACACCTTC.

The CDR3 coding sequence is TGCGCCAGCAGCTTTGACAGGGGGGATCCACAAGAGACCCAGTACTTC. Its protein is CASSFDRGDPQETQYF. This chain joins TRBV5-1 and TRBJ2-5; 9 nucleotides align to TRBD1. This CDR3 has 16 residues. Per germline, CDR1 SGHRS and CDR2 YFSETQ. The V and J ends lost 2 bases and 2 bases, in that order; junction bases with no gene match: 7.

The sample holds a few counts of this clone. The chain joins TRBV5-1 to TRBJ1-4; 9 bases map to TRBD1. From germline, CDR1 is SGHRS and CDR2 YFSETQ. The CDR3 length is 14 residues. With 7 bases clipped from V and 4 bases from J, the junction kept 5 bases outside the gene matches. In nucleotides, the CDR3 is TGCGCCAGCGCACAGGGGGCGGGTAATGAAAAACTGTTTTTT. Its protein product is CASAQGAGNEKLFF.

As for this clone: The sample carries other DNA sequences with the same CDR3. The J gene is TRBJ2-3, the V gene TRBV5-1, with 10 bases lining up with TRBD1. The CDR3 loop spans 14 amino acids. CDR1 is SGHRS, CDR2 YFSETQ, per germline. J was trimmed by 3 bases and V by 3 bases; bases with no gene match: 1. CDR3 protein: CASSSGQGTDTQYF. The CDR3 nucleotides are TGCGCCAGCAGCTCGGGACAGGGGACAGATACGCAGTATTTT.

This rearrangement joins TRBV4-1 to TRBJ2-7; TRBD1 matches 11 bases. Trimming at V came to 1 base and at J to 4 bases, leaving 6 bases not matched to a gene. CDR1 is MGHRA and CDR2 is YSYEKL in the germline V gene. The CDR3 covers 16 residues. The CDR3 spells CASSQGTGGNYYEQYF. The CDR3 nucleotides read TGCGCCAGCAGCCAAGGGACAGGGGGCAATTATTACGAGCAGTACTTC.

This clone was detected only a few times. The V call is TRBV6-5, the J call TRBJ1-2; D remains unclear. The V end lost 7 bases, the J end lost 2 bases, and 14 bases lay between the germline ends. Germline V gene data show CDR1 as MNHEY and CDR2 as SVGAGI. This CDR3 contains 14 residues. CDR3 DNA sequence: TGTGCCAGCACCCCTGGAACCGGGAACTATGGCTACACCTTC. Translating gives CASTPGTGNYGYTF.

The chain combines TRBV9 with TRBJ2-1; 9 bases are shared with TRBD2. This CDR3 is 13 amino acids long. Germline V lookup: CDR1 SGDLS, CDR2 YYNGEE. The junction had 3 bases not matched to a gene; V was cut back by 7 bases and J by 4 bases. CDR3 amino acids: CASCGGDYNEQFF. The DNA of the CDR3 is TGTGCCAGCTGCGGGGGGGATTACAATGAGCAGTTCTTC. The whole variable domain, remainder taken from reference TRBV9 and TRBJ2-1, is DSGVTQTPKHLITATGQRVTLRCSPRSGDLSVYWYQQSLDQGLQFLIQYYNGEERAKGNILERFSAQQFPDLHSELNLSSLELGDSALYFCASCGGDYNEQFFGPGTRLTVL.

The chain has TRBV5-1 and TRBJ1-1; 9 positions match TRBD1. CDR3 size: 15 residues. V dropped 4 bases and J dropped 0; count of bases not matched to a gene: 4. Germline-derived CDR1 and CDR2 are SGHRS and YFSETQ. The CDR3 coding sequence is TGCGCCAGCAGCGCGGACAGGGGATTGAACACTGAAGCTTTCTTT. Its protein product is CASSADRGLNTEAFF.

The genes are TRBV7-2 and TRBJ1-3; D possibly corresponds to TRBD1 (6 bases). Per the germline V gene, CDR1 is SGHTA and CDR2 is FQGNSA. The CDR3 contains 14 residues. V was pared by 2 bases and J by 6 bases, with 11 bases between. The CDR3 sequence is CASSLMTGPNTIYF. The CDR3 coding sequence is TGTGCCAGCAGCTTAATGACAGGTCCAAACACCATATATTTT.

The chain links TRBV4-1 to TRBJ2-1, with 7 bases aligning to TRBD1. This CDR3 has 13 residues. The germline gives CDR1 MGHRA, CDR2 YSYEKL. Trimming removed 4 bases from V and 7 bases from J; junction bases left unmatched: 4. The CDR3 protein is CASSPPTGNEQFF. CDR3 in DNA: TGCGCCAGCAGCCCCCCGACAGGGAATGAGCAGTTCTTC.

The CDR3 is CASSRDSPSPLHF. The CDR3 coding sequence is TGTGCCAGCAGCAGGGACTCGCCCTCACCCCTCCACTTT. The chain is built from TRBV5-4 and TRBJ1-6, with D maybe TRBD1 (5 bases). Between the trimmed V and J ends, which lost 4 bases and 10 bases, there was a span of 12 bases. This CDR3 contains 13 residues. The V gene's germline CDR1 is SGHNT and CDR2 YYREEE (reference sequence).

The gene calls are TRBV7-9 and TRBJ1-3; D is unresolved. The germline V and J ends were trimmed by 3 bases and 4 bases, with 10 bases remaining between them. CDR3 length: 14 residues. Per the germline V gene, CDR1 is SEHNR and CDR2 is FQNEAQ (reference sequence). CDR3 region: CASSLLGTGNTIYF. CDR3 nucleotides: TGTGCCAGCAGCTTGTTGGGAACGGGAAACACCATATATTTT. Complete variable domain (other parts from reference TRBV7-9 and TRBJ1-3): DTGVSQNPRHKITKRGQNVTFRCDPISEHNRLYWYRQTLGQGPEFLTYFQNEAQLEKSRLLSDRFSAERPKGSFSTLEIQRTEQGDSAMYLCASSLLGTGNTIYFGEGSWLTVV.